This TCR beta chain was obtained from a study of T cells in Graves' hyperthyroidism and ophthalmopathy. On the study more broadly: The initial diagnosis was the point when peripheral blood was collected, ahead of any treatment.

This clonotype showed up many times. No antigen is known for it. Study results and limitations: Peripheral blood also featured most of the thyroid clonotypes expanded above 0.001. Ophthalmopathy, as predicted by the model, came a median around 6 months after the prediction.

V dropped 7 bases and J dropped 6; count of bases not matched to a gene: 3. This CDR3 spans 13 amino acids. The germline CDR1 and CDR2 sequences are LGHNT and FRNRAP. RNA transcripts yielded amplified TCR beta CDR3 regions. During a first-round RT-PCR of the TCR CDR3, the HTBI primer set was used. TCRdb called the multiplex PCR reads again in MiXCR, with one record for every CDR3 protein. Here the sample spans under 350,000 distinct CDR3 sequences, 13% being singletons. Any symptoms of ophthalmopathy came after the first hyperthyroidism diagnosis, from which the blood sample dates. The chain combines TRBV12-5 with TRBJ2-4; 10 bases agree with TRBD2. The clonotype originates from a young woman with Graves' hyperthyroidism that later progressed to Graves' ophthalmopathy. The sequenced material came from blood. CDR3 DNA: TGTGCTAGTGCCCTAGCGGGAGTAAACATTCAGTACTTC. It codes for CASALAGVNIQYF.